These 27 T cell receptor beta chains share one sample of origin, sequenced in a study of blood T cell repertoires in COVID-19. Produced via immunoSEQ multiplex PCR; TCRdb's table is partial and in-frame only. The sample lists 65,000 to 70,000 clones, about 89% occurring once. The sequencing sample was made of peripheral blood. The receptors come from a man aged 45-60 years with active COVID-19.

This chain connects TRBV6-5 to TRBJ2-7, with TRBD1 matching 7 bases. CDR1 and CDR2 from the germline V gene are MNHEY and SVGAGI. The CDR3 totals 15 residues. V shed 7 bases and J 2 bases; nucleotides not matched to a gene: 11. CDR3 loop: CASTPAGTVTYEQYF. CDR3 in DNA: TGTGCCAGCACCCCCGCCGGGACAGTCACCTACGAGCAGTACTTC.

This clone has just a few counts. The chain employs TRBV14 and TRBJ1-2, with 8 bases fitting TRBD1. This CDR3 comprises 15 residues. CDR1 and CDR2 from the germline V gene are SGHDN and FVKESK. V trimming: 4 bases; J trimming: 4 bases; junction bases outside the gene matches: 8. DNA of the CDR3: TGTGCCAGCAGCCCTAAGGGACAGGTTCCCTATGGCTACACCTTC. Translated: CASSPKGQVPYGYTF.

V and J are TRBV3-1 (or the pseudogene TRBV3-2) and TRBJ1-2; 8 positions agree with TRBD1. V shed 3 bases and J 5 bases; nucleotides not matched to a gene: 8. The CDR3 totals 15 residues. Germline V CDR1 and CDR2: LGHDT, YNNKEL (reference sequence). The CDR3 bases are TGTGCCAGCAGCCATTTTGGACAGGGAGGATATGGCTACACCTTC. Translation gives CASSHFGQGGYGYTF.

The rearrangement joins TRBV9 to TRBJ1-2; no reliable D call. The V gene lost 2 bases and the J gene lost 0 bases, with 8 bases spanning the gap. Germline loops: CDR1 SGDLS, CDR2 YYNGEE. This CDR3 has 14 amino acids. CDR3 protein: CASSVSSPNYGYTF. The CDR3 coding sequence is TGTGCCAGCAGCGTTTCATCCCCTAACTATGGCTACACCTTC.

In this sample, this clone turned up a few times. The CDR3 DNA reads TGTGCCAGCAGCTTAGGGACTCCTGGGGAATATAATTCACCCCTCCACTTT. This encodes CASSLGTPGEYNSPLHF. The J gene is TRBJ1-6, the V gene TRBV7-6; D remains ambiguous. The CDR3 sequence is 17 residues long. V was cut by 1 base and J by 4 bases, with 14 bases left in between. CDR1 is SGHVS, CDR2 FNYEAQ, per germline.

The chain carries TRBV6-2 or TRBV6-3 and TRBJ2-1, with D tentatively TRBD2 (5 bases). The CDR3 covers 15 residues. Trimming cost V 2 bases and J 5 bases, with 13 bases left between them. Per germline, CDR1 MNHEY and CDR2 SVGEGT. The CDR3 here is CASSYVPSFNNEQFF. DNA of the CDR3: TGTGCCAGCAGTTACGTTCCTAGCTTCAACAATGAGCAGTTCTTC.

The rearrangement links TRBV4-1 to TRBJ1-3; D ambiguous. CDR1 and CDR2 (germline): MGHRA, YSYEKL. Between the trimmed V and J ends, which lost 2 bases and 0 bases, there was a span of 14 bases. The CDR3 sequence is 17 residues long. CDR3 region: CASSQRLVTSSGNTIYF. The CDR3 DNA reads TGCGCCAGCAGCCAACGCCTGGTTACGAGCTCTGGAAACACCATATATTTT.

This clone was observed once. V and J are TRBV5-1 and TRBJ2-5, with 9 bases identical to TRBD1. The ends lost 4 bases at V and 7 bases at J; junction bases unmatched: 14. This CDR3 spans 16 amino acids. The germline gives CDR1 SGHRS, CDR2 YFSETQ. For the CDR3, the DNA is TGCGCCAGCAGCCCCGGACAGGGGTCCGCCTTGAGGACCCAGTACTTC. This translates into CASSPGQGSALRTQYF.

The J gene is TRBJ2-7, the V gene TRBV18; 12 bases match TRBD2. The J segment lost 12 bases and the V segment lost 5 bases, leaving 5 bases of the junction unmatched. In germline, CDR1 is KGHSH, CDR2 LQKENI. The CDR3 has 12 residues. CDR3 sequence: CASSRTSGDAYF. The CDR3 DNA is TGTGCCAGCTCAAGGACTAGCGGGGACGCGTACTTC.

The chain uses TRBV7-8 and TRBJ1-3; D is possibly TRBD1 (5 bases). The germline V and J ends were trimmed by 5 bases and 8 bases, with 13 bases remaining between them. CDR3 length: 13 residues. Germline V gene data show CDR1 as SGHVS and CDR2 as FQNEAQ. As DNA, the CDR3 is TGTGCCAGCAGCCTCCTCGACAGTTACACCATATATTTT. It translates to CASSLLDSYTIYF.

The chain uses TRBV2 and TRBJ1-5; D might be TRBD1 (5 bases). This CDR3 has 15 amino acids. Between the trimmed V and J ends, which lost 4 bases and 3 bases, there was a span of 13 bases. CDR1 and CDR2 from the germline V gene are SNHLY and FYNNEI. Here the CDR3 reads CASSVGQGFNQPQHF. The CDR3 DNA sequence: TGTGCCAGCAGTGTTGGTCAGGGCTTCAATCAGCCCCAGCATTTT.

By sample fraction, this clone is medium-sized. The rearrangement links TRBV19 to TRBJ1-5; TRBD1 agrees at 8 bases. Germline CDR1 and CDR2: LNHDA and SQIVND (reference sequence). The CDR3 covers 13 residues. J lost 7 bases, V lost 8 bases, and 7 bases had no gene match. The CDR3 loop reads CASSQGAWQPQHF. The CDR3 nucleotides read TGTGCCAGTTCTCAGGGGGCATGGCAGCCCCAGCATTTT.

The chain is built from TRBV18 and TRBJ1-4; D call uncertain. The germline V gene encodes CDR1 KGHSH and CDR2 LQKENI. The length of the CDR3 is 13 residues. V lost 2 bases and J lost 7, with 8 bases in between. CDR3 in DNA: TGTGCCAGCTCACCATTGAATAGTGAAAAACTGTTTTTT. Residues: CASSPLNSEKLFF. Using reference TRBV18 and TRBJ1-4 for the parts outside the CDR3, the full variable domain is NAGVMQNPRHLVRRRGQEARLRCSPMKGHSHVYWYRQLPEEGLKFMVYLQKENIIDESGMPKERFSAEFPKEGPSILRIQQVVRGDSAAYFCASSPLNSEKLFFGSGTQLSVL.

This clone was picked up many times. The chain links TRBV19 to TRBJ1-5, with D possibly matching TRBD1 (5 bases). Germline values: CDR1 LNHDA, CDR2 SQIVND (reference sequence). CDR3 length: 13 residues. Trimming stripped 5 bases from V and 9 bases from J, with 14 bases between. This CDR3 is CASSPGDLWPQHF. CDR3 coding DNA: TGTGCCAGTAGTCCGGGGGACCTTTGGCCCCAGCATTTT.

The CDR3 reads CSVVRRVNTEAFF. CDR3 DNA sequence: TGCAGCGTTGTACGGCGGGTGAACACTGAAGCTTTCTTT. The chain combines TRBV29-1 with TRBJ1-1; D unresolved. The germline V gene has CDR1 SQVTM and CDR2 ANQGSEA. The CDR3 spans 13 residues. V was pared by 4 bases and J by 0 bases, with 9 bases between.

The chain is built from TRBV28 and TRBJ2-2; 9 bases are shared with TRBD2. The CDR3 sequence is 16 residues long. Germline V lookup: CDR1 MDHEN, CDR2 SYDVKM. V lost 7 bases, J lost 7 bases, and 13 bases stayed unmatched. The CDR3 region has the DNA TGTGCCAGCACCCCGAGGAGGACTAGCGTTCTCGGGGAGCTGTTTTTT. Its translation is CASTPRRTSVLGELFF.

The chain joins TRBV6-6 to TRBJ2-7, with 8 bases lining up with TRBD1. The V segment lost 4 bases and the J segment 2 bases; nucleotides outside the gene matches: 1. CDR1 is MNHNY and CDR2 is SVGAGI in the germline V gene (reference sequence). CDR3 length equals 13 residues. CDR3 in amino acids: CASSWDRPYEQYF. In nucleotides, the CDR3 is TGTGCCAGCAGTTGGGACAGGCCCTACGAGCAGTACTTC.

The chain employs TRBV2 and TRBJ1-1; unclear D gene. Germline values: CDR1 SNHLY, CDR2 FYNNEI. Trimming stripped 6 bases from V and 2 bases from J, with 7 bases between. The CDR3 length is 12 residues. CDR3 DNA: TGTGCCAGCAGGAGCGACAACACTGAAGCTTTCTTT. Residues: CASRSDNTEAFF.

This clone was recorded once. The gene calls are TRBV6-2 or TRBV6-3 and TRBJ2-1; 7 nucleotides match TRBD2. From germline, CDR1 is MNHEY and CDR2 SVGEGT. Germline trimming cut 5 bases from V and 5 bases from J; bases unmatched to any gene: 12. The CDR3 contains 16 residues. CDR3 nucleotides: TGTGCCAGCAGTGATAGTTCGGGACTACTAAACAATGAGCAGTTCTTC. It codes for CASSDSSGLLNNEQFF.

The chain couples TRBV5-4 to TRBJ2-3; the match to TRBD2 covers 12 bases. The V gene's germline CDR1 is SGHNT and CDR2 YYREEE (reference sequence). This CDR3 region has 16 residues. After removal of 5 bases from V and 2 bases from J, the junction contained 6 bases not matched to a gene. The CDR3 bases are TGTGCCAGCAGTGGACTAGCGGGACATTACACAGATACGCAGTATTTT. Residues: CASSGLAGHYTDTQYF.

This clone was seen a few times. V is TRBV6-6 and J is TRBJ2-7; 13 nucleotides align to TRBD2. The ends lost 6 bases at V and 1 base at J; junction bases unmatched: 3. This CDR3 is 15 amino acids long. From germline, CDR1 is MNHNY and CDR2 SVGAGI (reference sequence). This CDR3 reads CASRRTSGSSYEQYF. In nucleotides, the CDR3 is TGTGCCAGCAGAAGGACTAGCGGGAGTTCCTACGAGCAGTACTTC.

This chain links TRBV27 with TRBJ1-2; D is possibly TRBD1 (6 bases). V dropped 6 bases and J dropped 6 bases, with 14 bases sitting between them. In germline, CDR1 is MNHEY, CDR2 SMNVEV (reference sequence). CDR3 length: 13 amino acids. The CDR3 reads CASSTGTTDGYTF. The CDR3 DNA sequence: TGTGCCAGCAGCACCGGGACAACCGATGGCTACACCTTC.

V is TRBV6-1 and J is TRBJ2-7; D possibly corresponds to TRBD1 (5 bases). CDR1 is MNHNS and CDR2 is SASEGT in the germline V gene. The germline V and J ends were trimmed by 3 bases and 4 bases, with 10 bases remaining between them. This CDR3 contains 13 residues. CDR3 in DNA: TGTGCCAGCAGTGATGCAGGGCAGTACGAGCAGTACTTC. It yields the protein CASSDAGQYEQYF.

CDR3 amino acids: CASSYTRRGIAKNIQYF. The DNA of the CDR3 is TGTGCCAGCAGTTATACCCGGCGGGGTATAGCCAAAAACATTCAGTACTTC. V and J are TRBV6-2 or TRBV6-3 and TRBJ2-4, with a tentative D call TRBD2 (6 bases). There are 17 residues in the CDR3. V gave up 3 bases and J gave up 0 bases, with 15 bases separating them. From germline, CDR1 is MNHEY and CDR2 SVGEGT.

The rearrangement links TRBV24-1 to TRBJ1-4; D call uncertain. V lost 3 bases, J lost 3 bases, and 10 bases lay in between. The CDR3 loop spans 15 amino acids. CDR1 and CDR2 (germline): KGHDR, SFDVKD. The CDR3: CATSDGRKANEKLFF. CDR3 bases: TGTGCCACCAGTGATGGCCGAAAAGCTAATGAAAAACTGTTTTTT.

This rearrangement joins TRBV24-1 to TRBJ2-3; no clear D. Germline CDR1 reads KGHDR; CDR2 reads SFDVKD. The ends were cut back, 4 bases at V and 6 bases at J, with 4 bases in the middle. The CDR3 contains 11 residues. The CDR3 spells CATSERDTQYF. Here the CDR3 DNA reads TGTGCCACCAGTGAACGGGATACGCAGTATTTT.

The chain joins TRBV11-3 to TRBJ2-7; weak D call: TRBD2 (6 bases). Per the germline V gene, CDR1 is SGHNT and CDR2 is YENEEA. This CDR3 contains 15 residues. Trimming took off 5 bases at V and 2 bases at J, with 16 bases between the two ends. The CDR3 DNA follows: TGTGCCAGCAGCGCTTTAGCCGCGGGACCCTACGAGCAGTACTTC. Its translation: CASSALAAGPYEQYF.